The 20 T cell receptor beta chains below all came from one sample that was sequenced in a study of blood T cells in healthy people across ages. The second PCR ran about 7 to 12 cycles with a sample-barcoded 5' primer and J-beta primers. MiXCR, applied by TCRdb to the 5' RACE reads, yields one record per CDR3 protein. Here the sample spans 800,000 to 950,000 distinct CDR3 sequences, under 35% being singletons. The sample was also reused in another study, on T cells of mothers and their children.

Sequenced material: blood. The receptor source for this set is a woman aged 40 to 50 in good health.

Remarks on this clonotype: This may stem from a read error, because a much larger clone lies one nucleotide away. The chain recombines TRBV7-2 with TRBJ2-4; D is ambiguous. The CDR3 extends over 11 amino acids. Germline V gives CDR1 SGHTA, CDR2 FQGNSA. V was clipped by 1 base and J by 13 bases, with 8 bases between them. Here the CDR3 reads CASSLGYWQYF. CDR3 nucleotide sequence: TGTGCCAGCAGCTTAGGATATTGGCAGTACTTC.

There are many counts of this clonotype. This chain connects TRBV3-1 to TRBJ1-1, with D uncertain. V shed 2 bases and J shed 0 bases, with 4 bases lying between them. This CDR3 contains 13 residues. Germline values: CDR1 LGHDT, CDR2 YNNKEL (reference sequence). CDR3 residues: CASSQTMNTEAFF. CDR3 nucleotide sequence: TGTGCCAGCAGCCAAACAATGAACACTGAAGCTTTCTTT.

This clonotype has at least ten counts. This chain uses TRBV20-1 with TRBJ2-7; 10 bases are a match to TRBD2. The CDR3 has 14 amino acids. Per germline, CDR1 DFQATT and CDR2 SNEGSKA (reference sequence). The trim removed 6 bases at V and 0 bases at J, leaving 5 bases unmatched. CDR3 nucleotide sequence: TGCAGTGCGCCGAGCGGGGGGGCCTCCTACGAGCAGTACTTC. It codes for CSAPSGGASYEQYF.

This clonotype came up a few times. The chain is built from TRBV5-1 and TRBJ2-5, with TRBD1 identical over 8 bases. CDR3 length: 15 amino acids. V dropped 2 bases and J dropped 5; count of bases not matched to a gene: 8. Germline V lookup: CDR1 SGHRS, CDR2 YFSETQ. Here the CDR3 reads CASSFGQGGRETQYF. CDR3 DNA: TGCGCCAGCAGCTTCGGACAGGGAGGAAGGGAGACCCAGTACTTC. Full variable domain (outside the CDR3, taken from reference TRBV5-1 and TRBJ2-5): KAGVTQTPRYLIKTRGQQVTLSCSPISGHRSVSWYQQTPGQGLQFLFEYFSETQRNKGNFPGRFSGRQFSNSRSEMNVSTLELGDSALYLCASSFGQGGRETQYFGPGTRLLVL.

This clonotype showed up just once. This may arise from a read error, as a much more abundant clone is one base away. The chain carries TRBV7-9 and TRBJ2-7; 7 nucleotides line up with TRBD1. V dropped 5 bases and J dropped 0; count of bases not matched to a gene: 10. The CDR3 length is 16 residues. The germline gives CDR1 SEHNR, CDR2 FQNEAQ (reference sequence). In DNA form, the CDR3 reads TGTGCCAGCAGCCCCATTAGAGGGGGCAGCTCCTACGAGCAGTACTTC. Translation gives CASSPIRGGSSYEQYF.

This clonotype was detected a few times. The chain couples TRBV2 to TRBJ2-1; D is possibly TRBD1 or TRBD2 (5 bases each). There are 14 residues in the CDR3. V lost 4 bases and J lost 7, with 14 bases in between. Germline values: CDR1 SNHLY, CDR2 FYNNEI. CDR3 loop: CASSVWQWGNEQFF. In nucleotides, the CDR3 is TGTGCCAGCAGTGTCTGGCAGTGGGGGAATGAGCAGTTCTTC.

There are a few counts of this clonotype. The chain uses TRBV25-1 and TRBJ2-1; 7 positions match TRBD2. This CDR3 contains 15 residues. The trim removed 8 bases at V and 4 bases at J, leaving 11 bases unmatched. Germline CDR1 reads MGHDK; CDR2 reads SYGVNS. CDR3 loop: CASSGGGEAYNEQFF. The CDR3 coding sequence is TGTGCCAGCTCAGGTGGGGGGGAGGCATACAATGAGCAGTTCTTC.

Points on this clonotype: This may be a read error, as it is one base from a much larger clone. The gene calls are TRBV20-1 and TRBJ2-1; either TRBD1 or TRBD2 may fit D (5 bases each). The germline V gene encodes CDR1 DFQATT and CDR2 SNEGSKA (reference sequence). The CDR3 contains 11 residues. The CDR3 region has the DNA TGCAGTTGGGACGCCTACGATGAGCAGTTCTTC. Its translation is CSWDAYDEQFF.

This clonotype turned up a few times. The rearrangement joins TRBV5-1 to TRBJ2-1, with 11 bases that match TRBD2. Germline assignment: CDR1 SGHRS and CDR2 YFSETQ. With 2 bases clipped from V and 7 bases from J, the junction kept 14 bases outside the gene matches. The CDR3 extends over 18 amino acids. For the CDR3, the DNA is TGCGCCAGCAGCTTACAAGCAAGACTAGCGGGGAATATGAATGAGCAGTTCTTC. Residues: CASSLQARLAGNMNEQFF. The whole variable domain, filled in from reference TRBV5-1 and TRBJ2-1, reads KAGVTQTPRYLIKTRGQQVTLSCSPISGHRSVSWYQQTPGQGLQFLFEYFSETQRNKGNFPGRFSGRQFSNSRSEMNVSTLELGDSALYLCASSLQARLAGNMNEQFFGPGTRLTVL.

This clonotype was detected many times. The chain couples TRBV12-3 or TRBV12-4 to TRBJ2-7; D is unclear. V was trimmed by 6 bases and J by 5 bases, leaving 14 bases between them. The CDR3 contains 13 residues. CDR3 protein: CASSPVLLDEQYF. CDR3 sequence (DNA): TGTGCCAGCAGCCCAGTACTCCTGGACGAGCAGTACTTC.

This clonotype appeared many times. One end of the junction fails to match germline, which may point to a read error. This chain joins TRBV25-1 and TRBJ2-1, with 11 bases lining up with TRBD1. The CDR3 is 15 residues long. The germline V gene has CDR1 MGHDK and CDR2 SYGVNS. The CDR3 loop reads CASSVTGTGGSEQFF. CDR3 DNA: TGTGCTAGCAGTGTTACCGGGACAGGGGGGTCGGAGCAGTTCTTC.

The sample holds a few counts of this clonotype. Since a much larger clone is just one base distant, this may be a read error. CDR3 sequence (DNA): TGTGCCAGCAGCTTAGCGGTTCACTATGGCCACACCTTC. Its protein is CASSLAVHYGHTF. The chain carries TRBV7-2 and TRBJ1-2, with D unclear. Germline loops: CDR1 SGHTA, CDR2 FQGNSA. This CDR3 has 13 residues.

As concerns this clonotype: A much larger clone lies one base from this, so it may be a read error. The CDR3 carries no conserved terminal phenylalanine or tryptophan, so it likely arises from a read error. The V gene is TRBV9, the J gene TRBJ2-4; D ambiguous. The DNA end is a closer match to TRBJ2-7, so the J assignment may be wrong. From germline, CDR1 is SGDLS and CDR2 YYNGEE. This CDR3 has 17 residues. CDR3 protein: CASSPSGRAVRYDEQYC. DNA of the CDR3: TGTGCCAGCAGCCCCTCCGGCAGAGCAGTTCGTTACGACGAGCAGTACTGC.

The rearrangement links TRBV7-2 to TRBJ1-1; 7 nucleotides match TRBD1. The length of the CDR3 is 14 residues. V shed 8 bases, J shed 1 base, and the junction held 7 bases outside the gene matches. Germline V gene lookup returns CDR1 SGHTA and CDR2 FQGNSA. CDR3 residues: CASGRQGSNTEAFF. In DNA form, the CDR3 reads TGTGCCAGCGGACGACAGGGCTCGAACACTGAAGCTTTCTTT.

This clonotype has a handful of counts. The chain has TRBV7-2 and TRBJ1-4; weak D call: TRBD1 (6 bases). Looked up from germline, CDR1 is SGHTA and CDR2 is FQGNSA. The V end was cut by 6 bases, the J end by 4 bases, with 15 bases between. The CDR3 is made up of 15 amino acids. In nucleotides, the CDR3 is TGTGCCAGCAGAGAAACAGGGTCAGTTAATGAAAAACTGTTTTTT. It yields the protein CASRETGSVNEKLFF.

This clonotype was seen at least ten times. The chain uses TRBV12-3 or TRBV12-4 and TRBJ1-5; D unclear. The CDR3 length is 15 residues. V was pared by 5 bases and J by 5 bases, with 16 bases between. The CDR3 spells CASSPRGRRYQPQHF. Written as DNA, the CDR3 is TGTGCCAGCAGTCCGCGCGGCAGACGATATCAGCCCCAGCATTTT.

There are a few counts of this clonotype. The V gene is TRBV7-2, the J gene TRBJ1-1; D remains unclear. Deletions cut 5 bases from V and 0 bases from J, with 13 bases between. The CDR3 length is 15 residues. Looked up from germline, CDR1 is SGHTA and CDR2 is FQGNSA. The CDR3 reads CASSQSGSLNTEAFF. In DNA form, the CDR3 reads TGTGCCAGCAGCCAAAGTGGCAGCTTGAACACTGAAGCTTTCTTT.

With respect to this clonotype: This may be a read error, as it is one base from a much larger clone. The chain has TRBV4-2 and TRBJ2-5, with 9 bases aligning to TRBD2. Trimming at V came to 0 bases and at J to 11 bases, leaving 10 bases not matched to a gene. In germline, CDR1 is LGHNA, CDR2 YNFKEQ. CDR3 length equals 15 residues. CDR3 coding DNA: TGTGCCAGCAGCCAAGACCTAGCGGGGACCAATGAGCAGTACTTC. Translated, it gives CASSQDLAGTNEQYF.

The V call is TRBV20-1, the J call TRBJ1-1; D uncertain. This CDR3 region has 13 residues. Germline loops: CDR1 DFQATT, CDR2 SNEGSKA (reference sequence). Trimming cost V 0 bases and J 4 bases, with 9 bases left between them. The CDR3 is CSAREGTITEAFF. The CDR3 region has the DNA TGCAGTGCTAGAGAGGGTACAATCACTGAAGCTTTCTTT.

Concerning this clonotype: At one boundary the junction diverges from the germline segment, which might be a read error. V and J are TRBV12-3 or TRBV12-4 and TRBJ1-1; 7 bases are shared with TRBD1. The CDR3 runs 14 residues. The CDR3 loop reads CARSYRGRNTEAFF. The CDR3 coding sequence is TGTGCCCGCAGTTACAGGGGAAGGAACACTGAAGCTTTCTTT.